This entry lists 5 T cell receptor beta chains sequenced from one sample in a study of molecular identifiers for immune sequencing clone quantification. Each CDR3 protein gets one entry after TCRdb re-called the PCR reads with MiXCR. This repertoire shows around 300,000 distinct CDR3 sequences, over 20% found once; its top ten account for about 0.74%. Sequenced input: naive CD8+ T cells from blood, with Jurkat cell RNA spiked in. Stated subset: FACS-sorted CD8+CD4-CCR7+CD45RA+ naive T cells. The receptor source for this set is a human donor in good health. Some libraries in this study had Jurkat cell RNA spiked in.

In its sample, this clonotype was seen many times. The chain carries TRBV7-2 and TRBJ2-1, with 7 nucleotides matching TRBD1. This CDR3 is built from 19 residues. V lost 2 bases to trimming and J lost 3 bases; unmatched junction nucleotides: 16. Germline values: CDR1 SGHTA, CDR2 FQGNSA. CDR3 residues: CASSLPQKPHRGYYNEQFF. The CDR3 DNA reads TGTGCCAGCAGCTTACCCCAAAAACCACACAGGGGTTACTACAATGAGCAGTTCTTC. Filled out from reference TRBV7-2 and TRBJ2-1, the complete variable domain reads GAGVSQSPSNKVTEKGKDVELRCDPISGHTALYWYRQSLGQGLEFLIYFQGNSAPDKSGLPSDRFSAERTGGSVSTLTIQRTQQEDSAVYLCASSLPQKPHRGYYNEQFFGPGTRLTVL.

This clonotype has ten or more counts. This sequence joins TRBV30 and TRBJ1-1; no clear D gene. CDR1 and CDR2 from the germline V gene are GTSNPN and SVGIG (reference sequence). Trimming took 0 bases from V and 1 from J, leaving 6 bases between them. This CDR3 region has 13 residues. CDR3 amino acids: CAWSVQENTEAFF. CDR3 in DNA: TGTGCCTGGAGTGTTCAGGAGAACACTGAAGCTTTCTTT.

Turning to this clonotype: Since a much larger clone is just one base distant, this may be a read error. This chain uses TRBV29-1 with TRBJ1-1; possible D gene TRBD1, 5 bases. This CDR3 region has 13 residues. Per the germline V gene, CDR1 is SQVTM and CDR2 is ANQGSEA. Trimming cost V 4 bases and J 0 bases, with 9 bases left between them. DNA for the CDR3: TGCAGCGTTGGTGGAGGGGTGAACACTGAAGCTTTCTTT. Its translation is CSVGGGVNTEAFF.

This clonotype was seen once. The J gene is TRBJ2-7, the V gene TRBV4-3; 7 nucleotides match TRBD2. The length of the CDR3 is 15 residues. Germline assignment: CDR1 LGHNA and CDR2 YSLEER. Trimming took 4 bases from V and 0 from J; bases not matched to a gene: 6. The CDR3 loop is CASSRGWGGSYEQYF. The CDR3 DNA reads as TGCGCCAGCAGCCGAGGTTGGGGGGGCTCCTACGAGCAGTACTTC.

The rearrangement uses TRBV10-3 and TRBJ2-3; tentative D call: TRBD1 (7 bases). CDR3 length equals 14 residues. Germline lookup yields CDR1 ENHRY and CDR2 SYGVKD. The ends were cut back, 3 bases at V and 4 bases at J, with 11 bases in the middle. The DNA of the CDR3 is TGTGCCATCAGTGACCCAGGGGGGCCAGATACGCAGTATTTT. Translated: CAISDPGGPDTQYF.